This passage covers 22 T cell receptor beta chains from one sample sequenced in a study of human T cells and chemical hapten exposure. TCRdb fed the RACE reads into MiXCR, producing one record per CDR3 protein. The data hold under 130,000 distinct CDR3 sequences, with 11% observed a single time. Documented time point: patch test 1, 2 weeks after DPC sensitization. Sample treatment: therapeutic diphenylcyclopropenone sensitization with weekly scalp DPC. The sample was whole blood, taken in connection with sensitization to the hapten diphenylcyclopropenone (DPC). The receptors here all came from a woman aged 40-49 years with alopecia areata. Some clones in this sample may be carry-over from other donors' samples.

The chain uses TRBV11-2 and TRBJ2-2; weak D call: TRBD1 (6 bases). Per germline, CDR1 SGHAT and CDR2 FQNNGV. The CDR3 spans 15 residues. Trimming stripped 5 bases from V and 7 bases from J, with 17 bases between. CDR3 in DNA: TGTGCCAGCAGCCCGGGACACACCTCGGGCGGGGAGCTGTTTTTT. Amino acid sequence: CASSPGHTSGGELFF.

This clonotype was seen repeatedly, ten times or more. The J gene is TRBJ2-1, the V gene TRBV7-8; no reliable D call. V was clipped by 4 bases and J by 9 bases, with 16 bases between them. The germline gives CDR1 SGHVS, CDR2 FQNEAQ. The CDR3 sequence is 14 residues long. CDR3 loop: CASSSRLPWAEQFF. DNA for the CDR3: TGTGCCAGCAGCTCCCGTTTACCTTGGGCTGAGCAGTTCTTC.

In the case of this clonotype: A much larger clonotype is one base distant, so this may be a read error. J is TRBJ1-1 and V is TRBV7-2; 8 bases align to TRBD1. Germline V gene data show CDR1 as SGHTA and CDR2 as FQGNSA. The CDR3 totals 15 residues. V shed 1 base, J shed 1 base, and the junction held 2 bases outside the gene matches. In DNA form, the CDR3 reads TGTACCAGCAGCTTAGATGACAGGGGGAACACTGAAGCTTTCTTT. Its protein product is CTSSLDDRGNTEAFF. Full variable domain (remainder filled in from reference TRBV7-2 and TRBJ1-1): GAGVSQSPSNKVTEKGKDVELRCDPISGHTALYWYRQSLGQGLEFLIYFQGNSAPDKSGLPSDRFSAERTGGSVSTLTIQRTQQEDSAVYLCTSSLDDRGNTEAFFGQGTRLTVV.

This clonotype was seen more than once but under ten times. The CDR3 nucleotides read TGTGCCAGCAGCTTAGGGTCACGGGGGGCCCAAGAGACCCAGTACTTC. Residues: CASSLGSRGAQETQYF. The gene calls are TRBV11-2 and TRBJ2-5; D perhaps matches TRBD2 (7 bases). V was clipped by 1 base and J by 1 base, with 13 bases between them. This CDR3 spans 16 amino acids. In germline, CDR1 is SGHAT, CDR2 FQNNGV. Based on the CDR3 plus reference TRBV11-2 and TRBJ2-5, the full variable domain is EAGVAQSPRYKIIEKRQSVAFWCNPISGHATLYWYQQILGQGPKLLIQFQNNGVVDDSQLPKDRFSAERLKGVDSTLKIQPAKLEDSAVYLCASSLGSRGAQETQYFGPGTRLLVL.

The chain combines TRBV28 with TRBJ2-1; 7 bases map to TRBD1. The CDR3 runs 14 residues. Trimming cost V 5 bases and J 4 bases; bases outside gene matches: 5. Germline CDR1 and CDR2: MDHEN and SYDVKM. The CDR3 DNA sequence: TGTGCCAGCAGTGTAGGGACAGAATACAATGAGCAGTTCTTC. Its translation is CASSVGTEYNEQFF.

This clonotype was seen repeatedly, ten times or more. The rearrangement links TRBV7-9 to TRBJ2-7, with D tentatively TRBD2 (6 bases). The CDR3 length is 13 residues. From germline, CDR1 is SEHNR and CDR2 FQNEAQ (reference sequence). V lost 4 bases to trimming and J lost 7 bases, with 14 bases between them. The CDR3 nucleotides read TGTGCCAGCAGCTCGGGACTTCGCTGGGAGCAGTACTTC. Amino acids: CASSSGLRWEQYF. Filled out from reference TRBV7-9 and TRBJ2-7, the complete variable domain reads DTGVSQNPRHKITKRGQNVTFRCDPISEHNRLYWYRQTLGQGPEFLTYFQNEAQLEKSRLLSDRFSAERPKGSFSTLEIQRTEQGDSAMYLCASSSGLRWEQYFGPGTRLTVT.

The chain joins TRBV24-1 to TRBJ2-1, with D perhaps matching TRBD1 (6 bases). CDR1 and CDR2 (germline): KGHDR, SFDVKD. V lost 5 bases to trimming and J lost 9 bases, with 16 bases between them. The CDR3 sequence is 14 residues long. CDR3 sequence reads: CATSAGQRFGEQFF. The DNA for the CDR3 is TGTGCCACCAGTGCCGGACAGAGGTTTGGTGAGCAGTTCTTC.

The J gene is TRBJ2-3, the V gene TRBV2; 7 bases fit TRBD1. V lost 10 bases to trimming and J lost 1 base; unmatched junction nucleotides: 11. The CDR3 covers 15 residues. CDR1 and CDR2 (germline): SNHLY, FYNNEI. In DNA, the CDR3 is TGTGCCACCCGGACCCCGGGACAGCGCACAGATACGCAGTATTTT. This encodes CATRTPGQRTDTQYF.

This clonotype was observed a few times. The chain employs TRBV28 and TRBJ2-2; 8 nucleotides align to TRBD2. The V and J ends lost 7 bases and 4 bases, in that order; junction bases with no gene match: 8. Germline V gene data show CDR1 as MDHEN and CDR2 as SYDVKM. The CDR3 is 15 residues long. DNA for the CDR3: TGTGCCAGCACCCTCGGGGGGGCCGGCACCGGGGAGCTGTTTTTT. It yields the protein CASTLGGAGTGELFF.

The genes are TRBV27 and TRBJ2-1, with 8 bases that match TRBD2. Germline CDR1 is MNHEY and CDR2 is SMNVEV (reference sequence). V was pared by 2 bases and J by 4 bases, with 4 bases of the junction left unmatched. This CDR3 is 15 amino acids long. CDR3 in amino acids: CASSLRAGGYNEQFF. DNA for the CDR3: TGTGCCAGCAGTTTAAGGGCGGGGGGTTACAATGAGCAGTTCTTC.

V usage is TRBV25-1 and J usage is TRBJ2-7, with D hard to call. Germline V gene sequence: CDR1 MGHDK, CDR2 SYGVNS. The germline V and J ends were trimmed by 8 bases and 2 bases, with 4 bases remaining between them. The CDR3 extends over 10 amino acids. Here the CDR3 reads CASGAYEQYF. The CDR3 DNA is TGTGCCAGCGGGGCCTACGAGCAGTACTTC.

This clonotype was seen only a few times. This sequence joins TRBV30 and TRBJ1-1, with unresolved D. V was clipped by 2 bases and J by 0 bases, with 16 bases between them. CDR1 and CDR2 from the germline V gene are GTSNPN and SVGIG (reference sequence). CDR3 size: 16 residues. CDR3 DNA: TGTGCCTGGAGTACCCCCTTTAGGATCCTGAACACTGAAGCTTTCTTT. Amino acids: CAWSTPFRILNTEAFF.

This clonotype has a count of ten or more. The chain has TRBV9 and TRBJ1-4, with unresolved D. Trimming shortened V by 4 bases and J by 8 bases, and 21 bases separated the two germline ends. This CDR3 contains 16 residues. In germline, CDR1 is SGDLS, CDR2 YYNGEE. The CDR3 here is CASSPSHRIISEKLFF. In nucleotides, the CDR3 is TGTGCCAGCAGCCCCTCTCACCGCATTATCAGCGAAAAACTGTTTTTT.

This sequence joins TRBV20-1 and TRBJ2-7; 7 bases align to TRBD2. The CDR3 sequence is 15 residues long. Per the germline V gene, CDR1 is DFQATT and CDR2 is SNEGSKA (reference sequence). V shed 0 bases and J 3 bases; nucleotides not matched to a gene: 8. CDR3 protein: CSARDTGSSGYEQYF. The CDR3 nucleotides are TGCAGTGCTAGAGACACGGGATCTAGCGGCTACGAGCAGTACTTC.

This clonotype has at least ten counts. The chain carries TRBV7-9 and TRBJ1-1, with D tentatively TRBD1 (5 bases). CDR1 SEHNR and CDR2 FQNEAQ come from the germline V gene (reference sequence). Deletions cut 5 bases from V and 2 bases from J, with 18 bases between. This CDR3 contains 16 residues. CDR3 DNA sequence: TGTGCCAGCAGCCTCCAGGGCAGAGGACTAAACACTGAAGCTTTCTTT. This translates into CASSLQGRGLNTEAFF.

CDR3 DNA sequence: TGTGCCACCAGCTCCGACAGGGGCGGAGGTAGCAATCAGCCCCAGCATTTT. This gives the protein CATSSDRGGGSNQPQHF. This chain links TRBV15 with TRBJ1-5, with TRBD1 matching 8 bases. CDR1 and CDR2 (germline): LNHNV, YYDKDF (reference sequence). J gave up 0 bases and V 5 bases, and 9 bases lay outside the gene matches. The length of the CDR3 is 17 residues.

This clonotype was found a few times. This rearrangement joins TRBV9 to TRBJ1-1; D is unresolved. V was shortened by 1 base and J by 2 bases, with 6 bases between the two germline ends. The CDR3 sequence is 13 residues long. Germline assignment: CDR1 SGDLS and CDR2 YYNGEE. The CDR3 here is CASSVSANTEAFF. In nucleotides, the CDR3 is TGTGCCAGCAGCGTAAGTGCCAACACTGAAGCTTTCTTT.

The V gene is TRBV18, the J gene TRBJ1-4; possibly TRBD1 for D (5 bases). The CDR3 runs 16 residues. With 4 bases removed from V and 0 bases from J, the gap between germline ends came to 12 bases. Germline V gene data show CDR1 as KGHSH and CDR2 as LQKENI. The chain's CDR3 is CASSLNRQSTNEKLFF. As DNA, the CDR3 is TGTGCCAGCTCACTCAACCGACAGTCAACTAATGAAAAACTGTTTTTT.

The chain links TRBV20-1 to TRBJ2-5, with 7 nucleotides matching TRBD1. The CDR3 has 13 amino acids. V shed 0 bases and J 4 bases; nucleotides not matched to a gene: 2. CDR1 is DFQATT and CDR2 is SNEGSKA in the germline V gene (reference sequence). CDR3 sequence: CSAREQGRETQYF. For the CDR3, the DNA is TGCAGTGCTAGAGAACAGGGGCGAGAGACCCAGTACTTC.

A few counts support this clonotype. At one end, the junction sequence differs from germline, possibly due to a read error. The J gene is TRBJ1-2, the V gene TRBV4-1; D might be TRBD1 (5 bases). The germline gives CDR1 MGHRA, CDR2 YSYEKL. CDR3 length equals 17 residues. The CDR3 region is CDSSQGVLGVTNYGYTF. CDR3 sequence (DNA): TGCGACAGCAGCCAAGGGGTCTTGGGGGTGACTAACTATGGCTACACCTTC.

This clonotype was observed at least ten times. The chain couples TRBV14 to TRBJ1-1; D may be TRBD1 (6 bases). There are 13 residues in the CDR3. Germline-derived CDR1 and CDR2 are SGHDN and FVKESK. V lost 3 bases, J lost 12 bases, and 17 bases lay in between. DNA for the CDR3: TGTGCCAGCAGCCAGAAACAGGGAATGGGTACTTTCTTT. Its protein is CASSQKQGMGTFF. The entire variable domain, with the rest obtained from reference TRBV14 and TRBJ1-1, is as follows: EAGVTQFPSHSVIEKGQTVTLRCDPISGHDNLYWYRRVMGKEIKFLLHFVKESKQDESGMPNNRFLAERTGGTYSTLKVQPAELEDSGVYFCASSQKQGMGTFFGQGTRLTVV.

CDR3 residues: CASSRPTGLGGTDTQYF. The CDR3 DNA follows: TGTGCCAGCAGTCGCCCAACTGGACTAGGGGGCACAGATACGCAGTATTTT. The V call is TRBV6-6, the J call TRBJ2-3; 7 bases are a match to TRBD2. Germline V gene sequence: CDR1 MNHNY, CDR2 SVGAGI (reference sequence). V dropped 5 bases and J dropped 1; count of bases not matched to a gene: 12. The CDR3 extends over 17 amino acids.